This passage covers 8 T cell receptor beta chains from one sample sequenced in a study of regulatory T cells in long-lasting Graves disease. Assembly of TCR beta libraries relied on iRepertoire HTBI primers together with Arm-PCR of CDR3 regions. A single record per CDR3 protein comes from TCRdb applying MiXCR to the multiplex PCR reads. Among 300,000 or so distinct CDR3 sequences listed, around 19% were seen once. Time point indicated: persistent/refractory GD, antithyroid drugs over 5 years with positive TRAb. PBMC-extracted RNA yielded the TCR library. The sample here was peripheral blood mononuclear cells (PBMCs), taken when the disease was refractory, from a patient treated with antithyroid drugs. Receptors originate from a female donor with Graves disease.

In its sample, this clonotype was seen many times. This chain's CDR3 is CASSQAGTEETQYF. As DNA, the CDR3 is TGTGCCAGCAGCCAAGCAGGGACAGAAGAGACCCAGTACTTC. The genes are TRBV3-1 and TRBJ2-5; 7 nucleotides match TRBD1. The CDR3 is made up of 14 amino acids. The J segment lost 3 bases and the V segment lost 1 base, leaving 2 bases of the junction unmatched. Germline CDR1 reads LGHDT; CDR2 reads YNNKEL (reference sequence).

This clonotype was picked up a small number of times. V usage is TRBV12-3 or TRBV12-4 and J usage is TRBJ2-5; 8 nucleotides match TRBD2. This CDR3 is built from 13 residues. V was pared by 8 bases and J by 8 bases, with 10 bases of the junction left unmatched. The CDR3 sequence: CASGRGGGLTQYF. In DNA, the CDR3 is TGTGCCAGCGGACGGGGGGGCGGCCTCACCCAGTACTTC.

Many counts were recorded for this clonotype. The gene calls are TRBV10-3 and TRBJ1-1, with D possibly being TRBD1 (5 bases). V lost 7 bases to trimming and J lost 1 base, with 13 bases between them. Germline values: CDR1 ENHRY, CDR2 SYGVKD. The CDR3 is made up of 14 amino acids. This chain's CDR3 is CAIKSTGENTEAFF. CDR3 nucleotides: TGTGCCATCAAATCAACAGGCGAGAACACTGAAGCTTTCTTT.

J is TRBJ1-3 and V is TRBV27, with D tentatively TRBD1 (6 bases). Trimming left V 6 bases short and J 0 bases short, with 9 bases between. The V gene's germline CDR1 is MNHEY and CDR2 SMNVEV (reference sequence). There are 14 residues in the CDR3. The CDR3 here is CASRDSHSGNTIYF. CDR3 nucleotides: TGTGCCAGCAGGGACAGTCACTCTGGAAACACCATATATTTT.

This clonotype occurred many times. This sequence joins TRBV28 and TRBJ1-2; TRBD1 matches at 7 bases. In germline, CDR1 is MDHEN, CDR2 SYDVKM. Losses at the gene ends were 8 bases for V and 3 bases for J; bases not matched to a gene: 9. The CDR3 spans 14 residues. CDR3 bases: TGTGCCAGCGGGGGGACAGTGCGGGACTATGGCTACACCTTC. This codes for CASGGTVRDYGYTF.

In this sample, this clonotype turned up many times. This chain uses TRBV12-3 or TRBV12-4 with TRBJ2-5; possibly TRBD1 for D (6 bases). Trimming stripped 6 bases from V and 1 base from J, with 12 bases between. This CDR3 region has 14 residues. CDR3 bases: TGTGCCAGCAGCATCGGACAGACCCAAGAGACCCAGTACTTC. Amino acid sequence: CASSIGQTQETQYF.

The genes are TRBV19 and TRBJ2-7; 7 bases match TRBD1. After removal of 5 bases from V and 2 bases from J, the junction contained 6 bases not matched to a gene. This CDR3 has 14 amino acids. Germline V gene lookup returns CDR1 LNHDA and CDR2 SQIVND (reference sequence). CDR3 region: CASSVGDSTYEQYF. CDR3 coding DNA: TGTGCCAGTAGTGTCGGGGACAGCACCTACGAGCAGTACTTC.

The chain carries TRBV2 and TRBJ2-7; 8 bases fit TRBD2. V lost 0 bases, J lost 4 bases, and 5 bases stayed unmatched. This CDR3 is 15 amino acids long. Germline assignment: CDR1 SNHLY and CDR2 FYNNEI. This CDR3 reads CASSEASGRTYEQYF. The CDR3 bases are TGTGCCAGCAGTGAAGCGAGCGGGAGAACTTACGAGCAGTACTTC.